These 15 T cell receptor beta chains share one sample of origin, sequenced in a study of Ad26.COV2.S vaccination and SARS-CoV-2 variants. The treatment is: roughly 20 received Ad26.COV2.S at low or high dose, single or two shots; about 5 received placebo; per-sample allocation not given. Material that was analyzed had been drawn on day 63 after the first vaccine or placebo injection. Here immunoSEQ multiplex PCR was the method, and the copy in TCRdb shows in-frame clones only, minus some. The table includes about 400,000 clones, roughly 90% detected once. Material: peripheral blood, obtained in a trial of Ad26.COV2.S vaccine versus placebo. These receptors were obtained from a person aged 18 to 65 who received the Ad26.COV2.S COVID-19 vaccine or a placebo.

The rearrangement uses TRBV7-9 and TRBJ1-1; D unclear. The CDR3 covers 15 residues. Germline V gene lookup returns CDR1 SEHNR and CDR2 FQNEAQ (reference sequence). V lost 4 bases and J 1 base, leaving 13 bases between the germline ends. The CDR3 loop reads CASSSVRSENTEAFF. The CDR3 region has the DNA TGTGCCAGCAGCTCCGTCAGGTCGGAGAACACTGAAGCTTTCTTT.

V and J are TRBV6-2 or TRBV6-3 and TRBJ2-7, with no clear D. With 5 bases removed from V and 2 bases from J, the gap between germline ends came to 19 bases. This CDR3 spans 16 amino acids. Germline CDR1 reads MNHEY; CDR2 reads SVGEGT. CDR3 nucleotide sequence: TGTGCCAGCAGTGGGCCCTACTACTCGAATGCCTACGAGCAGTACTTC. Protein sequence: CASSGPYYSNAYEQYF.

This chain connects TRBV6-2 or TRBV6-3 to TRBJ1-1; D possibly corresponds to TRBD1 (6 bases). The CDR3 has 16 amino acids. Trimming removed 4 bases at V and 10 bases at J, with 25 bases between. In germline, CDR1 is MNHEY, CDR2 SVGEGT. CDR3 residues: CASSSATTGTPLGAFF. Written as DNA, the CDR3 is TGTGCCAGCAGTTCGGCCACAACAGGGACCCCCCTGGGAGCTTTCTTT.

This clone was seen only once. The V call is TRBV10-2, the J call TRBJ1-2, with D possibly being TRBD1 (6 bases). The CDR3 contains 13 residues. Germline assignment: CDR1 WSHSY and CDR2 SAAADI. V lost 4 bases and J 4 bases, leaving 10 bases between the germline ends. The CDR3 bases are TGCGCCAGCAGTGGGGACACCGTCTATGGCTACACCTTC. This translates into CASSGDTVYGYTF.

The CDR3 region is CASSPTGGGSNTQYF. The CDR3 DNA reads TGTGCCAGCTCCCCTACGGGCGGGGGTTCTAATACGCAGTATTTT. The J gene is TRBJ2-3, the V gene TRBV18, with 7 bases matching TRBD2. V shed 6 bases, J shed 7 bases, and the junction held 13 bases outside the gene matches. Germline loops: CDR1 KGHSH, CDR2 LQKENI. The CDR3 consists of 15 residues.

The chain is built from TRBV28 and TRBJ2-7, with D possibly TRBD1 on 6 matching bases. Germline V CDR1 and CDR2: MDHEN, SYDVKM. The CDR3 has 14 amino acids. V lost 3 bases and J 4 bases, leaving 13 bases between the germline ends. CDR3 sequence: CASSFITGNYEQYF. The CDR3 region has the DNA TGTGCCAGCAGTTTTATAACAGGGAATTACGAGCAGTACTTC.

The chain joins TRBV9 to TRBJ2-5, with TRBD2 as a possible D gene (5 bases). This CDR3 has 14 residues. Trimming removed 0 bases from V and 5 bases from J, with 11 bases in between. The germline V gene encodes CDR1 SGDLS and CDR2 YYNGEE. DNA for the CDR3: TGTGCCAGCAGCGTAGAGGTAGCGCGGGAGACCCAGTACTTC. It yields the protein CASSVEVARETQYF. Based on the CDR3 plus reference TRBV9 and TRBJ2-5, the full variable domain is DSGVTQTPKHLITATGQRVTLRCSPRSGDLSVYWYQQSLDQGLQFLIQYYNGEERAKGNILERFSAQQFPDLHSELNLSSLELGDSALYFCASSVEVARETQYFGPGTRLLVL.

This rearrangement joins TRBV27 to TRBJ1-2; the D gene is possibly TRBD1 (6 bases). V lost 5 bases to trimming and J lost 7 bases, with 17 bases between them. The length of the CDR3 is 14 residues. Germline lookup yields CDR1 MNHEY and CDR2 SMNVEV (reference sequence). The chain's CDR3 is CASSPTGPRGGYTF. DNA for the CDR3: TGTGCCAGCAGTCCGACAGGCCCACGGGGTGGCTACACCTTC.

This clone has only one observation. The chain carries TRBV5-1 and TRBJ1-5; TRBD1 is a possible D gene (5 bases). The V gene lost 0 bases and the J gene lost 7 bases, with 11 bases spanning the gap. This CDR3 comprises 14 residues. CDR1 is SGHRS and CDR2 is YFSETQ in the germline V gene. CDR3 protein: CASSLGGAAQPQHF. For the CDR3, the DNA is TGCGCCAGCAGCTTGGGAGGGGCGGCGCAGCCCCAGCATTTT.

A single count supports this clone. The V gene is TRBV11-2, the J gene TRBJ1-2; D remains ambiguous. Germline V gene sequence: CDR1 SGHAT, CDR2 FQNNGV. V dropped 2 bases and J dropped 4 bases, with 8 bases sitting between them. The CDR3 extends over 13 amino acids. CDR3 DNA: TGTGCCAGCAGCTTATCATTTGTCTATGGCTACACCTTC. It is translated as CASSLSFVYGYTF.

This chain links TRBV30 with TRBJ2-1; D call uncertain. CDR3 length: 11 amino acids. The V gene lost 0 bases and the J gene lost 5 bases, with 2 bases spanning the gap. Germline CDR1 reads GTSNPN; CDR2 reads SVGIG (reference sequence). The CDR3 sequence: CAWSVHNEQFF. As DNA, the CDR3 is TGTGCCTGGAGTGTACACAATGAGCAGTTCTTC.

The CDR3 loop reads CASSLGHPSYNEQFF. Written as DNA, the CDR3 is TGTGCCAGCAGCTTAGGACATCCCTCCTACAATGAGCAGTTCTTC. The chain links TRBV7-9 to TRBJ2-1; D gene ambiguous. Germline CDR1 is SEHNR and CDR2 is FQNEAQ (reference sequence). The CDR3 length is 15 residues. Trimming removed 1 base at V and 0 bases at J, with 7 bases between.

In this sample, this clone turned up a few times. The chain combines TRBV27 with TRBJ1-3, with D perhaps matching TRBD1 (6 bases). The germline V gene has CDR1 MNHEY and CDR2 SMNVEV (reference sequence). Trimming stripped 5 bases from V and 1 base from J, with 9 bases between. This CDR3 spans 14 amino acids. This CDR3 is CASSLQGSGNTIYF. CDR3 bases: TGTGCCAGCAGTCTACAGGGATCTGGAAACACCATATATTTT.

The V and J genes are TRBV11-2 and TRBJ2-3; 12 bases are shared with TRBD2. Trimming took 4 bases from V and 0 from J; bases not matched to a gene: 2. Germline V gene lookup returns CDR1 SGHAT and CDR2 FQNNGV. This CDR3 is built from 16 residues. The CDR3 sequence: CASSWTSGASTDTQYF. CDR3 DNA sequence: TGTGCCAGCAGCTGGACTAGCGGGGCTAGCACAGATACGCAGTATTTT. Full variable domain (remainder filled in from reference TRBV11-2 and TRBJ2-3): EAGVAQSPRYKIIEKRQSVAFWCNPISGHATLYWYQQILGQGPKLLIQFQNNGVVDDSQLPKDRFSAERLKGVDSTLKIQPAKLEDSAVYLCASSWTSGASTDTQYFGPGTRLTVL.

This chain connects TRBV24-1 to TRBJ2-3; D uncertain. The CDR3 covers 15 residues. CDR1 and CDR2 from the germline V gene are KGHDR and SFDVKD. Trimming shortened V by 4 bases and J by 1 base, and 11 bases separated the two germline ends. DNA of the CDR3: TGTGCCACCAGTGACCCGACTTCCCGCACAGATACGCAGTATTTT. It codes for CATSDPTSRTDTQYF.